The text below deals with one T cell receptor (beta chain). As yet, its antigen is unknown. This entry comes from a study of cytomegalovirus exposure and HLA in healthy donors. Study background: It was reported in a later analysis that the 120 or so validation repertoires used the same platform as the roughly 700 first-cohort repertoires. Study findings and constraints: The listing of 150 or so TCR beta chains classed them as cytomegalovirus-associated. Cytomegalovirus status was reportedly diagnosed by the classifier with high specificity and sensitivity.

It was the approximately 110-subject validation cohort, separate from the approximately 620-subject first cohort, to which the donors belonged. Clones were sequenced by immunoSEQ multiplex PCR, and TCRdb holds only the in-frame ones, with some missing. This sample has some 250,000 clones; about 86% occur once, and the top ten carry 1% to 1.5%. Source material: PBMCs. This receptor was taken from a woman in her thirties in good health and CMV-seropositive.

The CDR3 sequence is CASSLSGIYEQYF. The CDR3, as DNA: TGTGCCAGCAGCTTGTCAGGAATCTACGAGCAGTACTTC. The chain uses TRBV7-9 and TRBJ2-7; unclear D gene. V was clipped by 3 bases and J by 3 bases, with 9 bases between them. Germline CDR1 reads SEHNR; CDR2 reads FQNEAQ (reference sequence). CDR3 size: 13 residues.